The clone carrying this T cell receptor beta chain was seen at least ten times. The CDR3 regions of TCR beta were amplified from RNA transcripts. First-round RT-PCR targeting the TCR CDR3 was performed with the HTBI primer set. TCRdb recomputed calls from the multiplex PCR reads with MiXCR, one row per CDR3 protein. The sample yields roughly 170,000 distinct CDR3 sequences, about a sixth seen once. These data originate in a study of T cells in Graves' hyperthyroidism and ophthalmopathy. Trimming took 10 bases from V and 0 from J; bases not matched to a gene: 4. The CDR3 extends over 15 amino acids. CDR1 and CDR2 from the germline V gene are MNHNS and SASEGT. Cells are PBMCs isolated from 10 ml of fresh blood.

The clonotype comes from a woman between 50 and 59 years old with Graves' hyperthyroidism. Material for sequencing was blood. The chain combines TRBV6-1 with TRBJ2-6; 9 bases are a match to TRBD1. The DNA for the CDR3 is TGTGCCATACGACAGGGGGACTCTGGGGCCAACGTCCTGACTTTC. Its protein product is CAIRQGDSGANVLTF.